The T cell receptor (beta chain) described here comes from a study of blood T cell repertoires in COVID-19. In the study overall: The United States, Italy and Spain provided the acute and convalescent COVID-19 samples.

This clone was seen a handful of times. Some clones are missing from TCRdb's copy, which holds only in-frame ones; the method was immunoSEQ multiplex PCR. The sample lists under 300,000 clones; more than 80% were seen once. The CDR3 has 12 amino acids. Germline loops: CDR1 SGHVS, CDR2 FQNEAQ. V was pared by 10 bases and J by 0 bases, with 6 bases between. The V call is TRBV7-8, the J call TRBJ2-2; D is possibly TRBD2 (5 bases). The clonotype originates from a woman in her thirties or forties with acute or convalescent COVID-19. Material: peripheral blood. DNA for the CDR3: TGTGCCACGGGGACGAACACCGGGGAGCTGTTTTTT. Protein: CATGTNTGELFF.